These T cell receptor beta chains were read from a single sample in a study of PD-1 blockade in classical Hodgkin lymphoma. Generated by immunoSEQ multiplex PCR, the TCRdb table keeps only in-frame clones and is missing some. The sample holds 15,000 to 20,000 clones, roughly 85% seen once. The source material was CD4+ T cells from blood, sampled before the fourth cycle of nivolumab. The receptors were gathered from a human donor with classical Hodgkin lymphoma. The CDR3 runs from the conserved cysteine through the conserved F or W. The order of the fields is D gene, V gene, clone size, J gene, CDR3 DNA, CDR3 protein. A D gene is named only where the DNA matches it firmly. Rows give clone size only sometimes, using once, few, many, or a class for an expanded clone.

D gene: TRBD2; V gene: TRBV11-2; clone size: .; J gene: TRBJ2-7; CDR3 DNA: TGTGCCAGCAGCTGGGGACTAGCGGAGGGGTACGAGCAGTACTTC; CDR3 protein: CASSWGLAEGYEQYF
D gene: .; V gene: TRBV7-3; clone size: .; J gene: TRBJ2-2; CDR3 DNA: TGTGCCAGCAGCGGTTCAACCGGGGAGCTGTTTTTT; CDR3 protein: CASSGSTGELFF
D gene: TRBD2; V gene: TRBV7-9; clone size: once; J gene: TRBJ2-1; CDR3 DNA: TGTGCCAGCAGCTCTAGACTAGCGGCCTACAATGAGCAGTTCTTC; CDR3 protein: CASSSRLAAYNEQFF
D gene: TRBD2; V gene: TRBV5-5; clone size: .; J gene: TRBJ2-3; CDR3 DNA: TGTGCCAGCAGCATCCGGATACTAGCGGGACCCTCTAGCACAGATACGCAGTATTTT; CDR3 protein: CASSIRILAGPSSTDTQYF
D gene: .; V gene: TRBV27; clone size: .; J gene: TRBJ1-2; CDR3 DNA: TGTGCCAGCACCATTAAGACAGCTAACTATGGCTACACCTTC; CDR3 protein: CASTIKTANYGYTF
D gene: TRBD2; V gene: TRBV19; clone size: once; J gene: TRBJ2-2; CDR3 DNA: TGTGCCAGTAGTATTATAGCGGGAGGAGCAGGGGAGCTGTTTTTT; CDR3 protein: CASSIIAGGAGELFF
D gene: .; V gene: TRBV19; clone size: few; J gene: TRBJ1-2; CDR3 DNA: TGTGCCAGTAGACCGGGCCACGAGAGCTATGGCTACACCTTC; CDR3 protein: CASRPGHESYGYTF
D gene: TRBD2; V gene: TRBV27; clone size: .; J gene: TRBJ2-5; CDR3 DNA: TGTGCCAGCAGTATTGCTAGCGGTCAAGAGACCCAGTACTTC; CDR3 protein: CASSIASGQETQYF
D gene: TRBD2; V gene: TRBV28; clone size: .; J gene: TRBJ2-1; CDR3 DNA: TGTGCCAGCAGAAGACTAGCTGAGCAGTTCTTC; CDR3 protein: CASRRLAEQFF
D gene: .; V gene: TRBV7-9; clone size: once; J gene: TRBJ1-1; CDR3 DNA: TGTGCCCACCAGGAGGGAGGGTTAATGAACACTGAAGCTTTCTTT; CDR3 protein: CAHQEGGLMNTEAFF
D gene: .; V gene: TRBV6-5; clone size: .; J gene: TRBJ2-1; CDR3 DNA: TGTGCCAGCAGTTACTTCGTGGGAGTTTCCTACAATGAGCAGTTCTTC; CDR3 protein: CASSYFVGVSYNEQFF
D gene: TRBD1; V gene: TRBV10-3; clone size: .; J gene: TRBJ2-1; CDR3 DNA: TGTGCCATCAACGACAGGGGTAGTGAGCAGTTCTTC; CDR3 protein: CAINDRGSEQFF
D gene: .; V gene: TRBV30; clone size: .; J gene: TRBJ2-6; CDR3 DNA: TGTGCCTGGAGTGTACCGGTTGGGGCCAACGTCCTGACTTTC; CDR3 protein: CAWSVPVGANVLTF
D gene: TRBD1; V gene: TRBV6-6; clone size: .; J gene: TRBJ2-7; CDR3 DNA: TGTGCCAGCAGTAAATCTAAGAGACAGGGCGCCTACGAGCAGTACTTC; CDR3 protein: CASSKSKRQGAYEQYF
D gene: .; V gene: TRBV28; clone size: .; J gene: TRBJ2-1; CDR3 DNA: TGTGCCAGCAGTCCCCCCCCCAGCAATGAGCAGTTCTTC; CDR3 protein: CASSPPPSNEQFF
D gene: .; V gene: TRBV9; clone size: .; J gene: TRBJ2-1; CDR3 DNA: TGTGCCAGCAGCCCGCTACCCGGGAGCAATGAGCAGTTCTTC; CDR3 protein: CASSPLPGSNEQFF
D gene: .; V gene: TRBV27; clone size: .; J gene: TRBJ2-3; CDR3 DNA: TGTGCCAGCACCATAGACAGAGGAGCTGATACGCAGTATTTT; CDR3 protein: CASTIDRGADTQYF
D gene: .; V gene: TRBV6-1; clone size: once; J gene: TRBJ2-7; CDR3 DNA: TGTGCCAGCGTGGAGGCTGCTCTCTCCTACGAGCAGTACTTC; CDR3 protein: CASVEAALSYEQYF
D gene: .; V gene: TRBV5-6; clone size: .; J gene: TRBJ1-2; CDR3 DNA: TGTGCCAGCAGCTTGCGGGGGGAGCAGTCCTTC; CDR3 protein: CASSLRGEQSF
D gene: .; V gene: TRBV5-1; clone size: few; J gene: TRBJ2-2; CDR3 DNA: TGCGCCAGCAGCAAGACTAGGGAGGTGAACACCGGGGAGCTGTTTTTT; CDR3 protein: CASSKTREVNTGELFF
D gene: .; V gene: TRBV5-1; clone size: .; J gene: TRBJ2-1; CDR3 DNA: TGCGCCAGCAGCTTAATAACTAGCTTCAATGAGCAGTTCTTC; CDR3 protein: CASSLITSFNEQFF
D gene: .; V gene: TRBV10-3; clone size: once; J gene: TRBJ2-1; CDR3 DNA: TGTGCCATCAGTGAGTCCGCGGGACTCACGCAGATGGGGCAGTTCTTC; CDR3 protein: CAISESAGLTQMGQFF
D gene: TRBD2; V gene: TRBV6-1; clone size: .; J gene: TRBJ2-3; CDR3 DNA: TGTGCCAGTTCGACTAGCGGGAGTGGTGCAGATACGCAGTATTTT; CDR3 protein: CASSTSGSGADTQYF
D gene: .; V gene: TRBV29-1; clone size: .; J gene: TRBJ2-1; CDR3 DNA: TGCAGCGTTGGACTAAAAAGGGGGTACAATGAGCAGTTCTTC; CDR3 protein: CSVGLKRGYNEQFF
D gene: .; V gene: TRBV19; clone size: .; J gene: TRBJ2-3; CDR3 DNA: TGTGCCAGTAGTAGGGTAGGCCCTACAGCAGATACGCAGTATTTT; CDR3 protein: CASSRVGPTADTQYF
D gene: .; V gene: TRBV19; clone size: once; J gene: TRBJ2-1; CDR3 DNA: TGTGCCAGTAGTAGAGACGGAAGTCGGGTCAATGAGCAGTTCTTC; CDR3 protein: CASSRDGSRVNEQFF
D gene: TRBD2; V gene: TRBV7-9; clone size: .; J gene: TRBJ2-2; CDR3 DNA: TGTGCCAGCAGCTTAGGGGGGACTAGCGGGAGTTCCGGGGAGCTGTTTTTT; CDR3 protein: CASSLGGTSGSSGELFF
D gene: .; V gene: TRBV10-3; clone size: .; J gene: TRBJ2-5; CDR3 DNA: TGTGCCATTAGGTCCGGACAAAGGTACCAAGAGACCCAGTACTTC; CDR3 protein: CAIRSGQRYQETQYF
D gene: TRBD1; V gene: TRBV19; clone size: .; J gene: TRBJ1-6; CDR3 DNA: TGTGCCAGTAGTATCGGGACAGAGACGAATTCACCCCTCCACTTT; CDR3 protein: CASSIGTETNSPLHF
D gene: .; V gene: TRBV6-5; clone size: .; J gene: TRBJ2-1; CDR3 DNA: TGTGCCAGCAGTTACATCGGGTACGAGCAGTTCTTC; CDR3 protein: CASSYIGYEQFF
D gene: .; V gene: TRBV5-1; clone size: .; J gene: TRBJ1-5; CDR3 DNA: TGCGCCAGCAGCTCTGACACCGATCAGCCCCAGCATTTT; CDR3 protein: CASSSDTDQPQHF